This T cell receptor beta chain appears in the sequencing data of a study of control samples from healthy donors and cancer patients. V shed 0 bases and J 3 bases; nucleotides not matched to a gene: 3. This CDR3 region has 15 residues. The germline V gene encodes CDR1 GTSNPN and CDR2 SVGIG (reference sequence). This clone was seen more than once but under ten times. TCRdb keeps only in-frame clones here, not all; method: immunoSEQ multiplex PCR. Here the sample spans 40,000 to 55,000 clones, more than 65% being singletons. The clonotype was recovered from a male donor with melanoma. The gene calls are TRBV30 and TRBJ2-3, with 10 positions matching TRBD2. Sequencing input: formalin-fixed, paraffin-embedded tissue. CDR3 nucleotides: TGTGCCTGGAGTGTATCTAGCGGGAGTACAGATACGCAGTATTTT. This sequence encodes CAWSVSSGSTDTQYF. Full variable domain (remainder filled in from reference TRBV30 and TRBJ2-3): SQTIHQWPATLVQPVGSPLSLECTVEGTSNPNLYWYRQAAGRGLQLLFYSVGIGQISSEVPQNLSASRPQDRQFILSSKKLLLSDSGFYLCAWSVSSGSTDTQYFGPGTRLTVL.